These T cell receptor beta chains were read from a single sample in a study of immune characterization of retroperitoneal liposarcoma. Each CDR3 protein is one row after TCRdb ran MiXCR on the PCR reads. The sample holds under 11,000 distinct CDR3 sequences, about 27% seen once. The sequenced material came from tumor tissue. These TCRs come from a male donor with retroperitoneal liposarcoma. The CDR3 runs from the conserved cysteine through the conserved F or W. Each record gives: CDR3 length, V gene, J gene, clone size, D gene, CDR3 DNA, CDR3 protein. A D gene is named only where the DNA matches it firmly. Clone size is stated in some rows and not others, as once, few, many or a class when expanded.

11	TRBV19	TRBJ2-7	NA	NA	TGTGCCAGTAGTGGACTCTACGAGCAGTACTTC	CASSGLYEQYF
9	TRBV6-1	TRBJ1-1	NA	NA	TGTGCCGAAAAGGCTGAAGCTTTCTTT	CAEKAEAFF
13	TRBV7-2	TRBJ2-7	medium-sized	NA	TGTGCCAGCAGCTTATCCAGGGTATACGAGCAGTACTTC	CASSLSRVYEQYF
14	TRBV27	TRBJ2-1	medium-sized	NA	TGTGCCAGCAGTGCCGGGACCACTAACAATGAGCAGTTCTTC	CASSAGTTNNEQFF
12	TRBV6-6	TRBJ2-1	many	NA	TGTGCCAGCAGTTACTCTGGGTATGAGCAGTTCTTC	CASSYSGYEQFF
14	TRBV7-6	TRBJ2-7	medium-sized	TRBD2	TGTGCCAGCAGCTTAGAGGGCGGGAGCCGGGAGCAGTACTTC	CASSLEGGSREQYF
15	TRBV5-1	TRBJ1-6	once	NA	TGCGCCAGCAGCTTGGCCACCCTTGGAGATTCACCCCTCCACTTT	CASSLATLGDSPLHF
13	TRBV25-1	TRBJ1-5	NA	NA	TGTGCCAGCGCTGACAGTAGCAATCAGCCCCAGCATTTT	CASADSSNQPQHF
14	TRBV5-4	TRBJ2-1	few	TRBD1	TGTGCCAGCAGCTTGTCGGACAGGGGAAATGAGCAGTTCTTC	CASSLSDRGNEQFF
16	TRBV6-6	TRBJ2-7	few	NA	TGTGCCAGCAGCCATGAGGACTACCCTTCACCTTACGAGCAGTACTTC	CASSHEDYPSPYEQYF
12	TRBV6-1	TRBJ2-7	few	NA	TGTGCCAGCAGTGAAGTAGGGGACGAGCAGTACTTC	CASSEVGDEQYF
14	TRBV6-1	TRBJ2-1	NA	NA	TGTGCCAGCAGTGAGAGGACCTGGGGAATGGAGCAGTTCTTC	CASSERTWGMEQFF
13	TRBV12-3/TRBV12-4	TRBJ2-1	many	NA	TGTGCCAGCAGTCCCTCTAGGGTTCGTGAGCAGTTCTTC	CASSPSRVREQFF
12	TRBV5-1	TRBJ2-7	NA	NA	TGCGCCAGCAGCTTCCTCGGGGACGAGCAGTACTTC	CASSFLGDEQYF
15	TRBV6-1	TRBJ1-4	NA	TRBD1	TGTGCCAGCAGTGGACAGGGAGGCATTAATGAAAAACTGTTTTTT	CASSGQGGINEKLFF
10	TRBV27	TRBJ2-1	NA	NA	TGTGCCAGCAGTGGACAGACCCAGTTCTTC	CASSGQTQFF
13	TRBV7-2	TRBJ2-3	NA	NA	TGTGCCAGCAGCTTAGACCGCAGGGATACGCAGTATTTT	CASSLDRRDTQYF
15	TRBV6-1	TRBJ2-1	many	TRBD2	TGTGCCAGCAGCCGACTAGCGGGGGGGCCTGATGAGCAGTTCTTC	CASSRLAGGPDEQFF
14	TRBV11-2	TRBJ1-4	NA	NA	TGTGCCAGCAGCCGCACAGGGTTGGATGAAAAACTGTTTTTT	CASSRTGLDEKLFF
13	TRBV7-6	TRBJ2-7	many	NA	TGTGCCAGCAGCACCCCGGCCCGCCTCGAGCAGTACTTC	CASSTPARLEQYF
15	TRBV7-8	TRBJ1-6	many	TRBD1	TGTGCCAGTTCGGGACAGGGGGCCAGAGGGTCACCCCTCCACTTT	CASSGQGARGSPLHF
14	TRBV6-1	TRBJ1-5	many	TRBD1	TGTGCCAGCGGGGGGACAGGGACTGGTCAGCCCCAGCATTTT	CASGGTGTGQPQHF
14	TRBV7-6	TRBJ1-1	NA	NA	TGTGCCAGCAGTTACCTCGGGGGGAACACTGAAGCTTTCTTT	CASSYLGGNTEAFF
13	TRBV7-2	TRBJ2-1	NA	NA	TGTGCCAGCAGCTTAGAGACCTCTGGTGAGCAGTTCTTC	CASSLETSGEQFF
11	TRBV6-1	TRBJ2-3	NA	NA	TGTGCCAGCAGCCATACAGATACGCAGTATTTT	CASSHTDTQYF
15	TRBV5-3	TRBJ2-7	NA	TRBD1	TGTGCCAGCAGCTTGGCGGGTCAGGGGGCCTACGAGCAGTACTTC	CASSLAGQGAYEQYF
13	TRBV7-3	TRBJ2-1	NA	TRBD1	TGTGCCAGCAGCAGGGGGCGTAATTCCGAGCAGTTCTTC	CASSRGRNSEQFF
15	TRBV6-1	TRBJ2-3	few	TRBD2	TGTGCCAGCAGGGACTGGAGCGGGGTCACAGATACGCAGTATTTT	CASRDWSGVTDTQYF
15	TRBV6-1	TRBJ2-1	few	TRBD2	TGTGCCAGCAGTTCAGCGGGAGAGGGGTGGGGTGAGCAGTTCTTC	CASSSAGEGWGEQFF
13	TRBV27	TRBJ2-2	few	NA	TGTGCCAGCAGTTTGATTACTAGCGGGGAGCTGTTTTTT	CASSLITSGELFF
15	TRBV7-2	TRBJ2-3	medium-sized	NA	TGTGCCAGCAGCCACCTGGGAGAGAGGGGGGATACGCAGTATTTT	CASSHLGERGDTQYF
15	TRBV4-1	TRBJ2-7	NA	NA	TGCGCCAGCAGCCAAGGGGGCGGGGGCTACAATGAGCAGTACTTC	CASSQGGGGYNEQYF
11	TRBV7-8	TRBJ1-4	NA	NA	TGTGCCAGCAGCTTGACTGAAAAACTGTTTTTT	CASSLTEKLFF
14	TRBV6-5	TRBJ2-7	NA	NA	TGTGCCAGCAGTTACTCGCGGAGGTCCCATGAGCAGTACTTC	CASSYSRRSHEQYF
17	TRBV6-5	TRBJ1-6	NA	NA	TGTGCCAGCAGTTACTCCATAGGGCGGGGAGGAAGTTCACCCCTCCACTTT	CASSYSIGRGGSSPLHF
15	TRBV6-1	TRBJ2-1	NA	TRBD1	TGTGCCAGCAGTATAGGACAGGGAAGGCACAATGAGCAGTTCTTC	CASSIGQGRHNEQFF
14	TRBV6-1	TRBJ2-3	NA	TRBD1	TGTGCCAGCTCGGAACAGGGGATTTCAGATACGCAGTATTTT	CASSEQGISDTQYF
12	TRBV7-6	TRBJ2-7	NA	NA	TGTGCCAGCAGCGCCGACACACTCCAGCAGTACTTC	CASSADTLQQYF
13	TRBV6-1	TRBJ2-7	NA	NA	TGTGCCAGCAGGTACATGCCTACCTCCGAGCAGTACTTC	CASRYMPTSEQYF
16	TRBV24-1	TRBJ2-1	NA	TRBD1	TGTGCCACCAGTGACCCCCAAGACAGGGAACGAGAGACCCAGTTCTTC	CATSDPQDRERETQFF
13	TRBV7-7	TRBJ2-5	medium-sized	NA	TGTGCTAGCAGCTTAAGGGAATTGGGTGAGCAGTACTTC	CASSLRELGEQYF